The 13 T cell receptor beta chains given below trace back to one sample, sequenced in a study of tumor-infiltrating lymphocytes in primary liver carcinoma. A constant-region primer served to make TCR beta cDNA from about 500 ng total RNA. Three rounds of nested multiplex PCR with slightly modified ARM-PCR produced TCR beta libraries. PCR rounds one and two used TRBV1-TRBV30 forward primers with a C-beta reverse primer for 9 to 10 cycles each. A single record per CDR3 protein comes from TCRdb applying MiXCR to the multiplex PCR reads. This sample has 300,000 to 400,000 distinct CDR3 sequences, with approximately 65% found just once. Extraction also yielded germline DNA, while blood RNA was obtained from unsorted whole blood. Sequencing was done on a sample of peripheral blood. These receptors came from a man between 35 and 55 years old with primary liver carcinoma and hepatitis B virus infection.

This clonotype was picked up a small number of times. Here the CDR3 DNA reads TGTGCCAGCAGTTACCCGGGGACTAGCGGGGTGTTCTTC. Residues: CASSYPGTSGVFF. J is TRBJ2-1 and V is TRBV6-2 or TRBV6-3, with 13 bases that match TRBD2. The CDR3 contains 13 residues. Germline V gene sequence: CDR1 MNHEY, CDR2 SVGEGT. With 2 bases clipped from V and 15 bases from J, the junction kept 4 bases outside the gene matches.

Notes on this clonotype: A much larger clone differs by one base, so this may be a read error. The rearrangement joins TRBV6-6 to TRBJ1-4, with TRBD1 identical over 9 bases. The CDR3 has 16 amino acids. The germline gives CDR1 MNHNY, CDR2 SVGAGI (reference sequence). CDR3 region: CASSARTGGVDEKQFF. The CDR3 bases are TGTGCCAGCAGTGCCCGAACAGGGGGCGTAGATGAAAAACAGTTTTTT.

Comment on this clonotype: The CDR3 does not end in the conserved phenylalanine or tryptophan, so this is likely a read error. The CDR3 sequence: CASSYSRQETQYL. CDR3 DNA: TGTGCCAGCAGTTATAGCAGACAAGAGACCCAGTACTTA. The chain links TRBV6-5 to TRBJ2-5, with D unresolved. With 3 bases removed from V and 2 bases from J, the gap between germline ends came to 7 bases. The CDR3 has 13 residues. The V gene's germline CDR1 is MNHEY and CDR2 SVGAGI.

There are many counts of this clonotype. CDR3: CASTFSGTPGEETQYF. The CDR3 DNA is TGTGCCAGCACTTTTAGCGGGACCCCCGGGGAAGAGACCCAGTACTTC. The V and J genes are TRBV6-1 and TRBJ2-5, with 8 bases that match TRBD2. V trimming: 7 bases; J trimming: 3 bases; junction bases outside the gene matches: 13. The length of the CDR3 is 16 residues. In germline, CDR1 is MNHNS, CDR2 SASEGT.

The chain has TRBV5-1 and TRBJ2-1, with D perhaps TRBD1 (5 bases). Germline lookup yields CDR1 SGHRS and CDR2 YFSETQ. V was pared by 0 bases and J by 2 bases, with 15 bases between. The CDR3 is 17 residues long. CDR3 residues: CASSLGLRTTAYNEQFF. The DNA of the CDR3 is TGCGCCAGCAGCTTGGGCCTGCGGACAACAGCCTACAATGAGCAGTTCTTC. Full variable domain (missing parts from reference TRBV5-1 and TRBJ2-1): KAGVTQTPRYLIKTRGQQVTLSCSPISGHRSVSWYQQTPGQGLQFLFEYFSETQRNKGNFPGRFSGRQFSNSRSEMNVSTLELGDSALYLCASSLGLRTTAYNEQFFGPGTRLTVL.

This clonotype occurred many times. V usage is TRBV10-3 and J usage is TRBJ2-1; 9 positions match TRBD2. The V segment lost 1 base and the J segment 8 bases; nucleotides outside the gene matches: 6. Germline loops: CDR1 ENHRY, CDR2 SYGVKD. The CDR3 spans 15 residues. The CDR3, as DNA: TGTGCCATCAGTGAGTTTAGCGGGAGTGGCGATGAGCAGTTCTTC. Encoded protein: CAISEFSGSGDEQFF.

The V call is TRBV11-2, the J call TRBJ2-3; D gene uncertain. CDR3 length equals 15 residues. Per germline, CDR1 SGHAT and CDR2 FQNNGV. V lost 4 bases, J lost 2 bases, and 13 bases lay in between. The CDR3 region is CASSYQACFTDTQYF. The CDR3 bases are TGTGCCAGCAGCTACCAAGCTTGTTTCACAGATACGCAGTATTTT. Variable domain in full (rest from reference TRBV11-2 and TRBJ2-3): EAGVAQSPRYKIIEKRQSVAFWCNPISGHATLYWYQQILGQGPKLLIQFQNNGVVDDSQLPKDRFSAERLKGVDSTLKIQPAKLEDSAVYLCASSYQACFTDTQYFGPGTRLTVL.

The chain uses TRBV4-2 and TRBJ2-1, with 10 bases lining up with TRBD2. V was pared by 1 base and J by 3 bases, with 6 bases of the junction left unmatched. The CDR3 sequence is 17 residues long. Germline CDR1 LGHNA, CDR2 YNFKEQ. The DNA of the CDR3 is TGTGCCAGCAGCCAAGCTGAGCTAGCGGGAGTCTACAATGAGCAGTTCTTC. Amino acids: CASSQAELAGVYNEQFF.

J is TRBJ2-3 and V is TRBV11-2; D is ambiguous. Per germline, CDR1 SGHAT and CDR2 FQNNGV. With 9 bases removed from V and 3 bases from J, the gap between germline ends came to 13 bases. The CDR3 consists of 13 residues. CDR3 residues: CASVGIHTDTQYF. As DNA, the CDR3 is TGTGCCAGTGTAGGGATCCATACAGATACGCAGTATTTT.

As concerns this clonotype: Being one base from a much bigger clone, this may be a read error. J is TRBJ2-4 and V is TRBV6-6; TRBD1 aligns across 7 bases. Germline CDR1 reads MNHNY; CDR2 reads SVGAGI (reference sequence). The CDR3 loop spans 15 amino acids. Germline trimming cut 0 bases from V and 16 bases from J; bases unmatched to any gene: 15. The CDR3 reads CASSYSTSQGVGFYF. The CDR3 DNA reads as TGTGCCAGCAGTTACTCTACCTCTCAGGGGGTAGGATTCTACTTC.

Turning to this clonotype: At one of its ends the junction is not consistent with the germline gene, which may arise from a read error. CDR3: CACSANQGAGNTIYF. CDR3 nucleotide sequence: TGTGCCTGTAGTGCTAACCAGGGGGCGGGAAACACCATATATTTT. The chain is built from TRBV30 and TRBJ1-3, with 8 nucleotides matching TRBD1. This CDR3 has 15 amino acids. Germline values: CDR1 GTSNPN, CDR2 SVGIG (reference sequence).

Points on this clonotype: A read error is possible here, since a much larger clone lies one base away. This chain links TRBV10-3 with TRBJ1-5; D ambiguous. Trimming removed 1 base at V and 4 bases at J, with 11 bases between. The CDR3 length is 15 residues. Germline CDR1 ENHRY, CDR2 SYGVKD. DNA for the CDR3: TGTGCCATCAGTGAGTTCGACCTGGCTAATCAGCCCCAGCATTTT. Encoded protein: CAISEFDLANQPQHF.

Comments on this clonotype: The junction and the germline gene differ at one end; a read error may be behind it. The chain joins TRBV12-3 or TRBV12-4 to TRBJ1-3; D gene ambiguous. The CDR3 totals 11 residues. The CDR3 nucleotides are TGTGCCAGCGGCTATGGAAACACCATGTATTTT. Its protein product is CASGYGNTMYF.